A single sample gave rise to the 23 T cell receptor beta chains below, sequenced in a study of cytomegalovirus exposure and HLA in healthy donors. Primers: 60 Vbeta forward and 13 Jbeta reverse. Sequencing used immunoSEQ multiplex PCR; TCRdb keeps in-frame clones, though not all of them. The table has around 140,000 clones, 70% to 85% seen once. Sequencing was done on a sample of PBMCs. The receptor source for this set is a woman in her sixties in good health and CMV-seropositive.

The gene calls are TRBV10-2 and TRBJ2-5; no definite D call. Germline CDR1 is WSHSY and CDR2 is SAAADI. V dropped 6 bases and J dropped 5 bases, with 7 bases sitting between them. The CDR3 contains 11 residues. DNA for the CDR3: TGCGCCAGCAGGGTCGGGGAGACCCAGTACTTC. Translation gives CASRVGETQYF.

The chain carries TRBV4-1 and TRBJ1-2, with TRBD1 as a possible D gene (5 bases). CDR3 length equals 15 residues. V was pared by 0 bases and J by 7 bases, with 15 bases between. The germline gives CDR1 MGHRA, CDR2 YSYEKL. CDR3 loop: CASSQDLQGSAGYTF. The CDR3, as DNA: TGCGCCAGCAGCCAAGATTTGCAGGGTTCGGCTGGCTACACCTTC.

The rearrangement joins TRBV9 to TRBJ2-3; TRBD1 matches 9 bases. Germline CDR1 reads SGDLS; CDR2 reads YYNGEE. V shed 4 bases, J shed 7 bases, and the junction held 4 bases outside the gene matches. This CDR3 spans 13 amino acids. The CDR3 sequence: CASSQGQGYTQYF. CDR3 nucleotides: TGTGCCAGCAGCCAGGGACAGGGATATACGCAGTATTTT.

This chain links TRBV27 with TRBJ1-4; 8 nucleotides match TRBD1. CDR1 is MNHEY and CDR2 is SMNVEV in the germline V gene (reference sequence). There are 13 residues in the CDR3. V was clipped by 4 bases and J by 6 bases; unmatched bases: 1. The CDR3 DNA is TGTGCCAGCAGTTCGGACAGGGATGAAAAACTGTTTTTT. Protein sequence: CASSSDRDEKLFF.

The V call is TRBV5-1, the J call TRBJ2-7, with 8 positions matching TRBD1. J gave up 3 bases and V 4 bases, and 6 bases lay outside the gene matches. This CDR3 contains 14 residues. In germline, CDR1 is SGHRS, CDR2 YFSETQ. The CDR3 bases are TGCGCCAGCAGCCCCCCGACAGGGGACTACGAGCAGTACTTC. This gives the protein CASSPPTGDYEQYF.

This chain joins TRBV28 and TRBJ2-3, with 7 bases lining up with TRBD2. Germline lookup yields CDR1 MDHEN and CDR2 SYDVKM. The CDR3 totals 13 residues. V was clipped by 4 bases and J by 9 bases; unmatched bases: 7. The CDR3 bases are TGTGCCAGCAGTTCCCCCGGGAGGAGAACGCAGTATTTT. Protein sequence: CASSSPGRRTQYF.

The J gene is TRBJ2-7, the V gene TRBV6-5, with 8 bases that match TRBD1. This CDR3 is built from 15 residues. Unmatched junction bases numbered 10, after V lost 3 bases and J lost 6 bases. CDR1 is MNHEY, CDR2 SVGAGI, per germline. The CDR3 DNA reads TGTGCCAGCAGTTATTCCCGGACAGGGTATCCCGAGCAGTACTTC. Translation: CASSYSRTGYPEQYF.

The gene calls are TRBV7-2 and TRBJ1-3; tentative D call: TRBD1 (5 bases). Germline values: CDR1 SGHTA, CDR2 FQGNSA. V was trimmed by 4 bases and J by 3 bases, leaving 13 bases between them. The CDR3 has 15 residues. CDR3 region: CASSWGGDRGNTIYF. The CDR3 DNA sequence: TGTGCCAGCAGCTGGGGCGGGGACCGTGGAAACACCATATATTTT.

This chain uses TRBV28 with TRBJ2-7; TRBD2 aligns across 8 bases. V dropped 7 bases and J dropped 5; count of bases not matched to a gene: 13. The CDR3 runs to 15 residues. Per the germline V gene, CDR1 is MDHEN and CDR2 is SYDVKM. Written as DNA, the CDR3 is TGTGCCAGCACCCCTAGCGGGTCTCTAGCCCACGAGCAGTACTTC. As protein: CASTPSGSLAHEQYF.

The chain couples TRBV2 to TRBJ2-3; TRBD1 agrees at 12 bases. Germline values: CDR1 SNHLY, CDR2 FYNNEI. The length of the CDR3 is 15 residues. Trimming at V came to 5 bases and at J to 5 bases, leaving 5 bases not matched to a gene. CDR3 coding DNA: TGTGCCAGCAGTCCGGGACAGGGGGCGCGAGATACGCAGTATTTT. Translating gives CASSPGQGARDTQYF.

The chain employs TRBV13 and TRBJ1-1; weak D call: TRBD1 (6 bases). The V and J ends lost 0 bases and 6 bases respectively, with 14 bases between them. CDR1 and CDR2 from the germline V gene are PRHDT and FYEKMQ (reference sequence). This CDR3 is built from 15 residues. CDR3 amino acids: CASSLGGPGVPEAFF. The CDR3 DNA sequence: TGTGCCAGCAGCTTAGGTGGTCCAGGGGTTCCTGAAGCTTTCTTT.

V gene TRBV6-1 combines with J gene TRBJ1-2; 10 bases align to TRBD1. The CDR3 spans 14 residues. The germline CDR1 and CDR2 sequences are MNHNS and SASEGT. Trimming removed 6 bases from V and 2 bases from J; junction bases left unmatched: 3. CDR3: CASRKGQGNYGYTF. The CDR3 DNA reads as TGTGCCAGCAGGAAGGGACAGGGGAACTATGGCTACACCTTC.

The gene calls are TRBV5-4 and TRBJ2-7; TRBD1 aligns across 8 bases. The CDR3 totals 14 residues. Per germline, CDR1 SGHNT and CDR2 YYREEE (reference sequence). The V gene end was trimmed by 2 bases and the J gene end by 2 bases; junction bases not matched to a gene: 3. CDR3 region: CASSLYRGAYEQYF. Written as DNA, the CDR3 is TGTGCCAGCAGCTTATACAGGGGGGCCTACGAGCAGTACTTC.

The CDR3 DNA is TGTGCCAGCAGCTCCCCGGGGGGGCCGGGCGAGCAGTACTTC. Translating it yields CASSSPGGPGEQYF. V usage is TRBV7-9 and J usage is TRBJ2-7; 8 positions match TRBD2. This CDR3 has 14 amino acids. The germline gives CDR1 SEHNR, CDR2 FQNEAQ (reference sequence). With 4 bases clipped from V and 6 bases from J, the junction kept 8 bases outside the gene matches.

The chain is built from TRBV7-2 and TRBJ2-7, with TRBD2 as a possible D gene (6 bases). This CDR3 contains 14 residues. Germline V gene lookup returns CDR1 SGHTA and CDR2 FQGNSA. The V gene lost 1 base and the J gene lost 2 bases, with 9 bases spanning the gap. CDR3 sequence: CASSLDGSPYEQYF. The CDR3 DNA is TGTGCCAGCAGCTTAGACGGGAGCCCCTACGAGCAGTACTTC.

The chain couples TRBV7-9 to TRBJ2-5; D gene uncertain. The last part of the DNA fits TRBJ2-7 better; the J call may be wrong. The CDR3 extends over 12 amino acids. Per germline, CDR1 SEHNR and CDR2 FQNEAQ (reference sequence). The CDR3 DNA is TGTGCCAGCCGCCCCCTTGTTCCCGAGCAGTACTTC. It encodes CASRPLVPEQYF.

V and J are TRBV13 and TRBJ2-7, with TRBD2 as a possible D gene (5 bases). The CDR3 is made up of 16 amino acids. In germline, CDR1 is PRHDT, CDR2 FYEKMQ (reference sequence). Trimming shortened V by 0 bases and J by 0 bases, and 12 bases separated the two germline ends. The CDR3 DNA reads TGTGCCAGCAGCTTAGGCCTGACGGGGAGCTCCTACGAGCAGTACTTC. Its protein is CASSLGLTGSSYEQYF.

This clone was detected a few times. The chain has TRBV5-6 and TRBJ1-2; 7 bases are shared with TRBD1. V lost 2 bases, J lost 3 bases, and 16 bases stayed unmatched. In germline, CDR1 is SGHDT, CDR2 YYEEEE. The length of the CDR3 is 18 residues. The CDR3 sequence is CASSLGLAGGLRDYGYTF. The CDR3 DNA is TGTGCCAGCAGCTTAGGGTTGGCAGGGGGGCTGCGGGACTATGGCTACACCTTC.

The rearrangement joins TRBV27 to TRBJ1-4; TRBD1 might be the D (5 bases). Germline V gene lookup returns CDR1 MNHEY and CDR2 SMNVEV (reference sequence). The ends were cut back, 8 bases at V and 8 bases at J, with 21 bases in the middle. The CDR3 totals 15 residues. The CDR3 region is CASQSNTTNREKLFF. Here the CDR3 DNA reads TGTGCCAGCCAGTCAAACACGACAAACAGGGAAAAACTGTTTTTT.

The V and J genes are TRBV7-2 and TRBJ1-1; 7 bases match TRBD1. The germline V gene encodes CDR1 SGHTA and CDR2 FQGNSA. The V segment lost 10 bases and the J segment 1 base; nucleotides outside the gene matches: 9. The CDR3 runs 14 residues. The CDR3 region is CATKRGTENTEAFF. The CDR3, as DNA: TGTGCCACCAAACGGGGGACAGAGAACACTGAAGCTTTCTTT.

V is TRBV30 and J is TRBJ2-4; possible D gene TRBD2, 6 bases. The V gene's germline CDR1 is GTSNPN and CDR2 SVGIG (reference sequence). The V and J ends lost 0 bases and 9 bases respectively, with 15 bases between them. The CDR3 is made up of 14 amino acids. In nucleotides, the CDR3 is TGTGCCTGGAGTGTACCGGGCGGGATCGGCATTCAGTACTTC. Translating gives CAWSVPGGIGIQYF.

This chain uses TRBV19 with TRBJ2-5, with 9 bases fitting TRBD1. The germline V gene encodes CDR1 LNHDA and CDR2 SQIVND (reference sequence). With V trimmed by 4 bases and J by 5 bases, 8 bases remained unmatched. CDR3 length: 15 amino acids. CDR3: CASSNVGTGLETQYF. Written as DNA, the CDR3 is TGTGCCAGTAGTAACGTAGGGACAGGGTTGGAGACCCAGTACTTC.

The rearrangement joins TRBV11-3 to TRBJ2-7; a weak D match, TRBD1 (5 bases). Germline-derived CDR1 and CDR2 are SGHNT and YENEEA. V lost 2 bases, J lost 5 bases, and 10 bases lay in between. CDR3 length: 13 residues. The CDR3 here is CASSLRGFDEQYF. Written as DNA, the CDR3 is TGTGCCAGCAGCTTAAGGGGATTTGACGAGCAGTACTTC.